This T cell receptor beta chain was retrieved from a study of cytomegalovirus exposure and HLA in healthy donors. PCR amplification relied on 60 Vbeta primers (plus 13 Jbeta primers). Some clones are missing from TCRdb's copy, which holds only in-frame ones; the method was immunoSEQ multiplex PCR. The data show about 82,000 clones, around 77% seen once. Trimming took off 3 bases at V and 2 bases at J, with 11 bases between the two ends. CDR1 MNHEY and CDR2 SVGAGI come from the germline V gene. This CDR3 has 16 residues. General observations from the study: Of the V segments, some could not be distinguished, including TRBV6-2 and TRBV6-3, and were excluded.

Note on this clone: What it binds is not known.

The clonotype comes from a man in his fifties or sixties in good health and CMV-seronegative. The chain combines TRBV6-5 with TRBJ2-6, with TRBD1 as a possible D gene (6 bases). The specimen was PBMCs. CDR3 region: CASSYTGRTGANVLTF. The CDR3, as DNA: TGTGCCAGCAGTTATACAGGGCGAACTGGGGCCAACGTCCTGACTTTC.